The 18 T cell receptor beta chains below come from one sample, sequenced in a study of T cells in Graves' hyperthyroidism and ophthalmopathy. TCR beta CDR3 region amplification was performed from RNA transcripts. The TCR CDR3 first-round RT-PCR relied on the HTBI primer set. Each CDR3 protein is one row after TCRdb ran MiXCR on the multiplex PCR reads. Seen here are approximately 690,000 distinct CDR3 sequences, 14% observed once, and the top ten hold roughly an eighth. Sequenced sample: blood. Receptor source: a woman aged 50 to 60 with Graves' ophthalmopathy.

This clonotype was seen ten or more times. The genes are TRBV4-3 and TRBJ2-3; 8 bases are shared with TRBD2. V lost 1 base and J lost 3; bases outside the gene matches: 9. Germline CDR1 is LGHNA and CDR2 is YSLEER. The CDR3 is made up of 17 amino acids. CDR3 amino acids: CASSQGVAGSDTDTQYF. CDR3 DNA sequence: TGCGCCAGCAGCCAAGGCGTAGCGGGGAGCGATACAGATACGCAGTATTTT.

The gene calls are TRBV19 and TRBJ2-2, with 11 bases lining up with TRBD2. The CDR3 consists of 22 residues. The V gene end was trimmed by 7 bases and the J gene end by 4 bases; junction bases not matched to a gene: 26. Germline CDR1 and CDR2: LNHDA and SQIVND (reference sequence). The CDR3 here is CASIKRGLGGGTSGLGTGELFF. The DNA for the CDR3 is TGTGCCAGTATAAAAAGAGGACTAGGAGGAGGGACTAGCGGTTTAGGCACCGGGGAGCTGTTTTTT.

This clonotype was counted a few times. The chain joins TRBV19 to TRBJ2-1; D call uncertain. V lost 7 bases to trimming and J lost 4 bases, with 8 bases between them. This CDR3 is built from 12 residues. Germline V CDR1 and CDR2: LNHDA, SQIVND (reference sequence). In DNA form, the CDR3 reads TGTGCCAGTAAGCCAGATTACAATGAGCAGTTCTTC. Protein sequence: CASKPDYNEQFF.

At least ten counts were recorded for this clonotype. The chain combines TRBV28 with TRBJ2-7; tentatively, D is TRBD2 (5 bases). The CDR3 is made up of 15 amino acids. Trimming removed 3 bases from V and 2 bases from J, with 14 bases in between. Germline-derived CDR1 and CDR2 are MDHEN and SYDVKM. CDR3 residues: CASSFGSRLPYEQYF. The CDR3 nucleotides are TGTGCCAGCAGTTTTGGGAGCCGACTGCCCTACGAGCAGTACTTC.

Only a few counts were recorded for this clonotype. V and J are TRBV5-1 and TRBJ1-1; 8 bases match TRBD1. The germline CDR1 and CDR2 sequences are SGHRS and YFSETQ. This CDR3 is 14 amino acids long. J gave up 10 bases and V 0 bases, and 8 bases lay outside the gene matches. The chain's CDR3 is CASSLAFGQGPAFF. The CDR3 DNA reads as TGCGCCAGCAGCTTGGCATTCGGACAGGGCCCAGCTTTCTTT.

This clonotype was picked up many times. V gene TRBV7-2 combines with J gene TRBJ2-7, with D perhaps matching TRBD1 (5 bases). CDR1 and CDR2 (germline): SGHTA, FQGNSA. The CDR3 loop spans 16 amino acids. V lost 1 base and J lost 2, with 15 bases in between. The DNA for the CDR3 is TGTGCCAGCAGCTTAGAGTTCTCGGCAGGGCCCTACGAGCAGTACTTC. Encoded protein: CASSLEFSAGPYEQYF.

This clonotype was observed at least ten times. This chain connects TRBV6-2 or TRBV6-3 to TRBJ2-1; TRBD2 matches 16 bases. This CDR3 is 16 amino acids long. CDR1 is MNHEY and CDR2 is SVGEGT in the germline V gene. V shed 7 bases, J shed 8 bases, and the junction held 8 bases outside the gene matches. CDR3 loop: CASNPLGTSGRDEQFF. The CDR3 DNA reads TGTGCCAGCAATCCCCTCGGGACTAGCGGGAGGGATGAGCAGTTCTTC.

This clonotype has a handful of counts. CDR3: CASSKGQVLTDTQYF. In DNA, the CDR3 is TGTGCCAGCAGCAAAGGACAGGTTCTCACAGATACGCAGTATTTT. V is TRBV7-3 and J is TRBJ2-3, with 7 positions matching TRBD1. V shed 5 bases and J 2 bases; nucleotides not matched to a gene: 7. Germline CDR1 is SGHTA and CDR2 is FQGTGA. The CDR3 is made up of 15 amino acids.

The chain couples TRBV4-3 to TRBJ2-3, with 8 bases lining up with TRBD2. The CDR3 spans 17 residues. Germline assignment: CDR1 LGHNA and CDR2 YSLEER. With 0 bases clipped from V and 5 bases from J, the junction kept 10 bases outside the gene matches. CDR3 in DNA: TGCGCCAGCAGCCAAGAACACGGAGGCGGGAGGAGAGATACGCAGTATTTT. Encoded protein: CASSQEHGGGRRDTQYF.

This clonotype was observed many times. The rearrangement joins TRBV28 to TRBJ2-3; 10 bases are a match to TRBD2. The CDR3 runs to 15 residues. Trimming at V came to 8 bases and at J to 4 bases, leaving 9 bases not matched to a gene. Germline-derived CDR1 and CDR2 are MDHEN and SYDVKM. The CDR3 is CASLRLAGAADTQYF. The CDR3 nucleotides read TGTGCCAGCCTCCGGCTAGCGGGAGCGGCAGATACGCAGTATTTT.

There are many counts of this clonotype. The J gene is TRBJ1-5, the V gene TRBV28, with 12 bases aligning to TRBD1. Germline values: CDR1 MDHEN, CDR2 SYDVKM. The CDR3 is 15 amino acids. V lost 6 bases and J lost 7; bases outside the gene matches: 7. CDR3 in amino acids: CASRAGTGGTQPQHF. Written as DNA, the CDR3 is TGTGCCAGCAGAGCCGGGACAGGGGGCACACAGCCCCAGCATTTT.

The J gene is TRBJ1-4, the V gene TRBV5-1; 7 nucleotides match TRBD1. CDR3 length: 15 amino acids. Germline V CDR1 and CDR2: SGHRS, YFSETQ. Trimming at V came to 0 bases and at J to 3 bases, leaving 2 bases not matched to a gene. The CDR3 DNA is TGCGCCAGCAGCTTGGCCAGGGGGGCTAATGAAAAACTGTTTTTT. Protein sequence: CASSLARGANEKLFF. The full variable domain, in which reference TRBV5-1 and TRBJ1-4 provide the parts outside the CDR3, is KAGVTQTPRYLIKTRGQQVTLSCSPISGHRSVSWYQQTPGQGLQFLFEYFSETQRNKGNFPGRFSGRQFSNSRSEMNVSTLELGDSALYLCASSLARGANEKLFFGSGTQLSVL.

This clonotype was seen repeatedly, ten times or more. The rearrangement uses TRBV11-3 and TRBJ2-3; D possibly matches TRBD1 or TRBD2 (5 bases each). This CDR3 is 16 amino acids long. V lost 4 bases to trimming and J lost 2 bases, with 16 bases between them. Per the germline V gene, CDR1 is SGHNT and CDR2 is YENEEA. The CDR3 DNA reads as TGTGCCAGCAGCTACCGGGGCGGCGGCACCACAGATACGCAGTATTTT. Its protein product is CASSYRGGGTTDTQYF.

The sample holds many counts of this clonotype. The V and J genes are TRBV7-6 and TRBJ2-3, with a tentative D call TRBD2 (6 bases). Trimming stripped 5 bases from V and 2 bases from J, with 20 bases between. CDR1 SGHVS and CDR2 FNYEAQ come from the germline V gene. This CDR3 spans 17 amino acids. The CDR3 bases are TGTGCCAGCAGCCCCTTGGGCGGGATGGGGAACACAGATACGCAGTATTTT. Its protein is CASSPLGGMGNTDTQYF.

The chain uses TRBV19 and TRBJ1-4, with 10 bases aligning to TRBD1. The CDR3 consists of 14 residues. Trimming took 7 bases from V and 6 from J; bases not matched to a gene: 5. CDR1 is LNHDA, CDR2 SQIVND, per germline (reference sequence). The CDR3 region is CASTDRGRDEKLFF. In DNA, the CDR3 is TGTGCCAGTACCGACAGGGGGCGCGATGAAAAACTGTTTTTT.

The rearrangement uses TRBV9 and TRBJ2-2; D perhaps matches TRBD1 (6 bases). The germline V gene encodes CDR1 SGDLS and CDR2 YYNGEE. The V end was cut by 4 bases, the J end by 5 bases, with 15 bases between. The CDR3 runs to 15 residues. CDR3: CASSSESGVTGELFF. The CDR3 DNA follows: TGTGCCAGCAGCTCGGAATCAGGGGTGACCGGGGAGCTGTTTTTT.

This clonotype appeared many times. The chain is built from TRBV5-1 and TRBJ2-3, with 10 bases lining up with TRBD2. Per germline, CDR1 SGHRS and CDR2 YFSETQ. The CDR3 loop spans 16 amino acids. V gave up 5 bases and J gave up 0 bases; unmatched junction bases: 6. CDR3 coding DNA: TGCGCCAGCAGACCGGGACTAGCGTCTAGCACAGATACGCAGTATTTT. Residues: CASRPGLASSTDTQYF.

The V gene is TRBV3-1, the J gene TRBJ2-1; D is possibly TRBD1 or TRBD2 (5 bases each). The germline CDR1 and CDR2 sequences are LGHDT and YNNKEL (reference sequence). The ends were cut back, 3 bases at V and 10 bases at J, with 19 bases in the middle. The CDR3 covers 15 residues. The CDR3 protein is CASSQRLAPRVEQFF. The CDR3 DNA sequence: TGTGCCAGCAGCCAGAGGCTAGCCCCCAGGGTCGAGCAGTTCTTC.